The next 4 T cell receptor beta chains were all read from a single sample in a study of shared clonotypes between healthy human individuals. Clones were sequenced by immunoSEQ multiplex PCR, and TCRdb holds only the in-frame ones, with some missing. The data show 2,500,000 or so clones, 80% to 95% seen once. What was sequenced was naive CD4+ T cells from PBMCs. Subset in this sample: CD45RA+ positively selected. Source of these receptors: a man aged 18 to 29 in good health. Some clones in this sample may be carry-over from other donors' samples.

This clone appeared a single time. This chain joins TRBV11-1 and TRBJ2-3, with TRBD1 matching over 9 bases. The CDR3 covers 16 residues. With V trimmed by 5 bases and J by 3 bases, 9 bases remained unmatched. In germline, CDR1 is SGHAT, CDR2 FQDESV (reference sequence). In DNA form, the CDR3 reads TGTGCCAGCAGCGGACGACAGGGGGTCTGGACAGATACGCAGTATTTT. Amino acid sequence: CASSGRQGVWTDTQYF.

The genes are TRBV28 and TRBJ2-7, with TRBD1 as a possible D gene (6 bases). The CDR3 covers 15 residues. V lost 6 bases, J lost 2 bases, and 17 bases lay in between. CDR1 is MDHEN and CDR2 is SYDVKM in the germline V gene. The CDR3 spells CASRTQGRNPYEQYF. The CDR3 DNA follows: TGTGCCAGCAGAACTCAGGGGCGGAACCCCTACGAGCAGTACTTC.

This CDR3 is CASSLEPGRNSPLHF. The DNA of the CDR3 is TGCGCCAGCAGCTTGGAGCCAGGGAGGAATTCACCCCTCCACTTT. The V and J genes are TRBV5-1 and TRBJ1-6; possibly TRBD1 for D (5 bases). The germline V gene encodes CDR1 SGHRS and CDR2 YFSETQ. V gave up 0 bases and J gave up 7 bases, with 11 bases separating them. This CDR3 contains 15 residues.

The chain recombines TRBV19 with TRBJ1-1; 12 bases align to TRBD1. The CDR3 contains 17 residues. The V and J ends lost 6 bases and 1 base, in that order; junction bases with no gene match: 9. In germline, CDR1 is LNHDA, CDR2 SQIVND (reference sequence). CDR3 amino acids: CASREPGQGARNTEAFF. DNA for the CDR3: TGTGCCAGTAGGGAACCGGGACAGGGGGCAAGGAACACTGAAGCTTTCTTT.